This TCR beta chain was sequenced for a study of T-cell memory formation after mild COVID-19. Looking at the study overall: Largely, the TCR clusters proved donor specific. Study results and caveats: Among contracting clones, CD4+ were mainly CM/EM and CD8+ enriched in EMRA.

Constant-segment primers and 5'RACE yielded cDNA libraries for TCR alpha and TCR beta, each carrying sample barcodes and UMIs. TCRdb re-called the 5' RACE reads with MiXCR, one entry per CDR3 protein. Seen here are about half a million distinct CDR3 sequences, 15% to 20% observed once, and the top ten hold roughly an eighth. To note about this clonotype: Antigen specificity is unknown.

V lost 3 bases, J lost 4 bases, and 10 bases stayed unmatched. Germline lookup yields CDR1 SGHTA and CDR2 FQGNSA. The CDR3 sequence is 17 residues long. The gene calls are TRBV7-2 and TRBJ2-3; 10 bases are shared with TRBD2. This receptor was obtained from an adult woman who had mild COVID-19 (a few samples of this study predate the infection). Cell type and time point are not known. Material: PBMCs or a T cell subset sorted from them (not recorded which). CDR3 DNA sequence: TGTGCCAGCAGCTTTCTAGCGGGAGTTCTGTGGCCAGATACGCAGTATTTT. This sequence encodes CASSFLAGVLWPDTQYF.